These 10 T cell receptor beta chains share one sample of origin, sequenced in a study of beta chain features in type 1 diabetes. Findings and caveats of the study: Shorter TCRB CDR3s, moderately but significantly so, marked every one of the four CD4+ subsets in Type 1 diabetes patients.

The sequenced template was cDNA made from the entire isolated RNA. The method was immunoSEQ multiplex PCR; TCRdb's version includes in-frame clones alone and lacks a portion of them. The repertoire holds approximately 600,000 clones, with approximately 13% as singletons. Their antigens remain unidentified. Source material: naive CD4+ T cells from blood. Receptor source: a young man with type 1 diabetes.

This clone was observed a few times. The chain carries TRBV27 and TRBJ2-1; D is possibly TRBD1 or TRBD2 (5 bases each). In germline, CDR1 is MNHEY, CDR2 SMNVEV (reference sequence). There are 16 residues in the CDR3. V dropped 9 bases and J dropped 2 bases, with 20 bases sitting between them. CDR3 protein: CASSRYGAQAYNEQFF. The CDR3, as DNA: TGTGCCAGTAGTAGGTACGGGGCCCAAGCCTACAATGAGCAGTTCTTC.

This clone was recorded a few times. In DNA, the CDR3 is TGTGCCAGCAGCTTAGGGGGTATGAATGAAAAACTGTTTTTT. Translated: CASSLGGMNEKLFF. The V gene is TRBV7-2, the J gene TRBJ1-4; D unclear. Trimming shortened V by 1 base and J by 5 bases, and 8 bases separated the two germline ends. Germline assignment: CDR1 SGHTA and CDR2 FQGNSA. CDR3 length equals 14 residues.

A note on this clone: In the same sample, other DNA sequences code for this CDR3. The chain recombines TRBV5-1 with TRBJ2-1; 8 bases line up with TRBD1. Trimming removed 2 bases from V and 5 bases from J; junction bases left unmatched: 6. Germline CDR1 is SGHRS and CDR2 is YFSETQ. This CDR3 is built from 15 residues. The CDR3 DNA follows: TGCGCCAGCAGCTTAACCGGGACAGGTAACAATGAGCAGTTCTTC. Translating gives CASSLTGTGNNEQFF.

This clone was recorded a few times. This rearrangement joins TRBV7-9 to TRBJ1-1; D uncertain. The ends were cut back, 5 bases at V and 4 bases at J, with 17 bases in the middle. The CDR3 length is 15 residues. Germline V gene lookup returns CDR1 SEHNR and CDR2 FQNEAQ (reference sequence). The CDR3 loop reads CASSPTYGVSTEAFF. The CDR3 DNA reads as TGTGCCAGCAGCCCGACCTACGGCGTAAGCACTGAAGCTTTCTTT.

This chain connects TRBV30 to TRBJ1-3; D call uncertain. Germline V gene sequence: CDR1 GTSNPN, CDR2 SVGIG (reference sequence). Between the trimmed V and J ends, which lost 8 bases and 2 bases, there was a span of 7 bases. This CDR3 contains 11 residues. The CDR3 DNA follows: TGTGCCGTACGGCCTGGAAACACCATATATTTT. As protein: CAVRPGNTIYF.

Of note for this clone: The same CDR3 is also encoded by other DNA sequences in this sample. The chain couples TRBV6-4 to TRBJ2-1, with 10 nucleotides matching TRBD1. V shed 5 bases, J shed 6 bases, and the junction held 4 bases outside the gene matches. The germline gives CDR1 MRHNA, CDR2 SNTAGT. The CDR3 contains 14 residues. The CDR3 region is CASSLRTGGNEQFF. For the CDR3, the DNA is TGTGCCAGCAGTCTACGGACAGGGGGCAATGAGCAGTTCTTC.

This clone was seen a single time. CDR3 protein: CASSLRLEWGSSYNEQFF. CDR3 nucleotide sequence: TGTGCCAGCAGCTTAAGGTTAGAGTGGGGGAGCTCCTACAATGAGCAGTTCTTC. V usage is TRBV11-2 and J usage is TRBJ2-1; either TRBD1 or TRBD2 may supply D (5 bases each). Trimming removed 2 bases from V and 0 bases from J, with 17 bases in between. Germline V gene sequence: CDR1 SGHAT, CDR2 FQNNGV. The CDR3 spans 18 residues.

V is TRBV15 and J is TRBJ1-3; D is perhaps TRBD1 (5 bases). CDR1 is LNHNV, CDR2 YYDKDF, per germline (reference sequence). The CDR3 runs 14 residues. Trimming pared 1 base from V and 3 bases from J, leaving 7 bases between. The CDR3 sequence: CATSRGGDGNTIYF. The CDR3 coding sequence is TGTGCCACCAGCAGAGGGGGGGATGGAAACACCATATATTTT.

DNA for the CDR3: TGTGCCAGCAGCTCAGACCCTAGCCCCCCGAACACCGGGGAGCTGTTTTTT. Translated: CASSSDPSPPNTGELFF. V and J are TRBV4-2 and TRBJ2-2; D might be TRBD2 (5 bases). The CDR3 runs 17 residues. With 5 bases removed from V and 0 bases from J, the gap between germline ends came to 16 bases. Germline CDR1 reads LGHNA; CDR2 reads YNFKEQ.

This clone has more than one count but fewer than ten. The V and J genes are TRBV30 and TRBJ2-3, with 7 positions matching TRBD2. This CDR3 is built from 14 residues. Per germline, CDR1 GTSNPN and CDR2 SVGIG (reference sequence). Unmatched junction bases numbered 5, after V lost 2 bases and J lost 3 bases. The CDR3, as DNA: TGTGCCTGGAGTAGGGACTACGTTACAGATACGCAGTATTTT. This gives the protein CAWSRDYVTDTQYF.